These T cell receptor beta chains were read from a single sample in a study of tumor-infiltrating lymphocytes in primary liver carcinoma. TCRdb reprocessed the multiplex PCR reads via MiXCR and lists one record per CDR3 protein. The table shows about 330,000 distinct CDR3 sequences, with less than 70% occurring only once. The sample was peripheral blood. These TCRs come from a man aged 35 to 55 with primary liver carcinoma and hepatitis B virus infection. CDR3s include the opening cysteine and the closing phenylalanine or tryptophan. A D gene is named only where the DNA matches it firmly. The size of a clone is reported for some rows only, either as once, few or many, or as a class for expanded clones.

J gene: TRBJ2-7; D gene: TRBD2; V gene: TRBV6-5; CDR3 length: 15; clone size: NA; CDR3 protein: CASSMGLVGGYEQYF; CDR3 DNA: TGTGCCAGCAGTATGGGACTAGTGGGAGGGTACGAGCAGTACTTC
J gene: TRBJ1-2; D gene: TRBD1; V gene: TRBV19; CDR3 length: 14; clone size: NA; CDR3 protein: CVSSRDRGKDGYTF; CDR3 DNA: TGTGTCAGTAGTCGGGACAGGGGAAAGGATGGCTACACCTTC
J gene: TRBJ2-6; D gene: NA; V gene: TRBV11-2; CDR3 length: 14; clone size: many; CDR3 protein: CASSTGSGANVLTF; CDR3 DNA: TGTGCCAGCAGCACAGGATCTGGGGCCAACGTCCTGACTTTC
J gene: TRBJ2-1; D gene: NA; V gene: TRBV11-2; CDR3 length: 13; clone size: NA; CDR3 protein: CASSLDRVNEQFF; CDR3 DNA: TGTGCCAGCAGCTTAGATCGAGTTAATGAGCAGTTCTTC
J gene: TRBJ2-1; D gene: NA; V gene: TRBV11-2; CDR3 length: 13; clone size: NA; CDR3 protein: CASSSEGANVQFF; CDR3 DNA: TGTGCCAGCAGCTCTGAGGGAGCGAATGTTCAGTTCTTC
J gene: TRBJ2-7; D gene: TRBD1; V gene: TRBV10-1; CDR3 length: 15; clone size: NA; CDR3 protein: CASSEHRDRGYEQYF; CDR3 DNA: TGCGCCAGCAGTGAGCACCGGGACAGGGGCTACGAGCAGTACTTC
J gene: TRBJ2-5; D gene: TRBD2; V gene: TRBV13; CDR3 length: 16; clone size: NA; CDR3 protein: CASSSPGLAGVETQYF; CDR3 DNA: TGTGCCAGCAGCTCCCCGGGACTAGCGGGAGTAGAGACCCAGTACTTC
J gene: TRBJ2-3; D gene: TRBD2; V gene: TRBV6-1; CDR3 length: 17; clone size: NA; CDR3 protein: CASTRDYPSLDIDTQYF; CDR3 DNA: TGTGCCAGCACCAGGGACTACCCTTCGCTCGATATAGATACCCAGTATTTT
J gene: TRBJ1-2; D gene: TRBD1; V gene: TRBV10-3; CDR3 length: 13; clone size: many; CDR3 protein: CAISLTGVDGYTF; CDR3 DNA: TGTGCCATCAGTCTAACAGGGGTCGATGGCTACACCTTC
J gene: TRBJ1-1; D gene: TRBD1; V gene: TRBV12-3/TRBV12-4; CDR3 length: 16; clone size: NA; CDR3 protein: CASSLRVQGMNTEAFF; CDR3 DNA: TGTGCCAGCAGTTTAAGGGTACAGGGGATGAACACTGAAGCTTTCTTT
J gene: TRBJ2-7; D gene: NA; V gene: TRBV6-1; CDR3 length: 15; clone size: few; CDR3 protein: CASSDRLRGMGEQYF; CDR3 DNA: TGTGCCAGCAGTGATCGACTACGGGGCATGGGCGAGCAGTACTTC
J gene: TRBJ2-3; D gene: TRBD2; V gene: TRBV6-5; CDR3 length: 15; clone size: NA; CDR3 protein: CASMGASGRTDTQYF; CDR3 DNA: TGTGCCAGCATGGGGGCTAGCGGGAGGACAGATACGCAGTATTTT
J gene: TRBJ2-3; D gene: TRBD2; V gene: TRBV7-9; CDR3 length: 16; clone size: NA; CDR3 protein: CASSTPHGREGDTQYF; CDR3 DNA: TGTGCCAGCAGCACCCCCCACGGGAGGGAGGGAGATACGCAGTATTTT
J gene: TRBJ2-2; D gene: NA; V gene: TRBV11-2; CDR3 length: 14; clone size: NA; CDR3 protein: CASSLLGAGGELFF; CDR3 DNA: TGCGCCAGCAGCTTGTTAGGGGCCGGCGGGGAGCTGTTTTTT
J gene: TRBJ1-4; D gene: TRBD1; V gene: TRBV14; CDR3 length: 16; clone size: NA; CDR3 protein: CASSQGGQGFGEKLFF; CDR3 DNA: TGTGCCAGCAGCCAGGGAGGACAGGGATTCGGTGAAAAACTGTTTTTT
J gene: TRBJ2-1; D gene: TRBD2; V gene: TRBV11-2; CDR3 length: 16; clone size: many; CDR3 protein: CASSSAGVVSYNEQFF; CDR3 DNA: TGTGCCAGCAGTTCAGCGGGGGTTGTTTCCTACAATGAGCAGTTCTTC
J gene: TRBJ2-7; D gene: NA; V gene: TRBV7-8; CDR3 length: 19; clone size: few; CDR3 protein: CASSPQQRLQNKETYEQYF; CDR3 DNA: TGTGCCAGCAGCCCGCAACAGAGGCTCCAGAACAAGGAAACCTACGAGCAGTACTTC